This T cell receptor (beta chain) stems from a study of naive and memory T cell subsets. Study conclusions and caveats: In CD4 and CD8 cells, diversity dropped from naive through EMRA.

On this clonotype: The antigen is not known.

The beta constant-region primer was an equimolar mix of two oligonucleotides covering TRBC1 and TRBC2. Four rounds of PCR amplified the ligated cDNA using nested alpha and beta constant-region primers plus SP2. TCRdb itself ran the UMI-ligation and nested PCR reads through MiXCR, one entry per CDR3 protein. The sample holds around 29,000 distinct CDR3 sequences, around 10% seen once. Sequenced: effector memory CD4+ T cells from blood. The sample's subset: effector memory, CD45RA- CD27-. The sequence was obtained from a human donor in good health.

In DNA, the CDR3 is TGTGCCAGCACCTTCCTAGTTGAGCTCGGGACCGGGGAGCTGTTTTTT. Its translation: CASTFLVELGTGELFF. V usage is TRBV7-9 and J usage is TRBJ2-2; D is ambiguous. Germline V gene data show CDR1 as SEHNR and CDR2 as FQNEAQ (reference sequence). The V and J ends lost 7 bases and 5 bases respectively, with 20 bases between them. CDR3 length equals 16 residues.